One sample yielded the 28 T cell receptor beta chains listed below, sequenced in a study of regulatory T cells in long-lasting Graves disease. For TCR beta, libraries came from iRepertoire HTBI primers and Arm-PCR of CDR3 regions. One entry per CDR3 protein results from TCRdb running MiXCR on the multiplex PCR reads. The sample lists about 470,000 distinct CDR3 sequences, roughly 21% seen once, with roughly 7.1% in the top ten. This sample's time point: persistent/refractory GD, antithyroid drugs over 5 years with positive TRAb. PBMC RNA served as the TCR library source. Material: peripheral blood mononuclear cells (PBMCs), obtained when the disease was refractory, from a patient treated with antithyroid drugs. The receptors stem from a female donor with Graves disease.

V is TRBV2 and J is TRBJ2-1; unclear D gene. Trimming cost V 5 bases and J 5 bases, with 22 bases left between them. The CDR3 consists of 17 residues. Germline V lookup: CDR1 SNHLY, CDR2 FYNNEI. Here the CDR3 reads CASSLRYPDRQHNEQFF. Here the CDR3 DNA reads TGTGCCAGCAGTTTGAGATACCCTGATCGACAACACAATGAGCAGTTCTTC.

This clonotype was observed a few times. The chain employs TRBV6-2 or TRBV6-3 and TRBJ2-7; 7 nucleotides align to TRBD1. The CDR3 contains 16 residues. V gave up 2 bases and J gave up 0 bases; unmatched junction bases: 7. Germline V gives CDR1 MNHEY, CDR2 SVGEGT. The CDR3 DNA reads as TGTGCCAGCAGTTACAGGGGGACAGTTTCCTCCTACGAGCAGTACTTC. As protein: CASSYRGTVSSYEQYF.

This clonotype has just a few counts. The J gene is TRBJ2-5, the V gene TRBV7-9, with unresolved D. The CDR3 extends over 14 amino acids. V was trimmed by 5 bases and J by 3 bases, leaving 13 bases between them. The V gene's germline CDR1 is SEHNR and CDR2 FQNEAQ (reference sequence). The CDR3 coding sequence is TGTGCCAGCAGCCCCTTTGACTTAAAAGAGACCCAGTACTTC. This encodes CASSPFDLKETQYF. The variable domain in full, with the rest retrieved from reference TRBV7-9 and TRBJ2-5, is DTGVSQNPRHKITKRGQNVTFRCDPISEHNRLYWYRQTLGQGPEFLTYFQNEAQLEKSRLLSDRFSAERPKGSFSTLEIQRTEQGDSAMYLCASSPFDLKETQYFGPGTRLLVL.

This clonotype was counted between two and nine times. CDR3 DNA: TGTGCCAGCAGGTCCCCGAAGTGGGTATCCTACAATGAGCAGTTCTTC. Amino acid sequence: CASRSPKWVSYNEQFF. The V call is TRBV11-3, the J call TRBJ2-1; the D is unclear. Trimming left V 6 bases short and J 1 base short, with 16 bases between. Per the germline V gene, CDR1 is SGHNT and CDR2 is YENEEA. The CDR3 consists of 16 residues. Combining the CDR3 with reference TRBV11-3 and TRBJ2-1 gives the whole variable domain EAGVVQSPRYKIIEKKQPVAFWCNPISGHNTLYWYLQNLGQGPELLIRYENEEAVDDSQLPKDRFSAERLKGVDSTLKIQPAELGDSAVYLCASRSPKWVSYNEQFFGPGTRLTVL.

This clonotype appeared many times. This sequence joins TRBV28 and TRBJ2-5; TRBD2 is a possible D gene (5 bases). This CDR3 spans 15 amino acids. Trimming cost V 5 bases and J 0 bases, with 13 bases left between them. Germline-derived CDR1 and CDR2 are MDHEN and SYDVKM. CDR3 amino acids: CASSTNSGDQETQYF. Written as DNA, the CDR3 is TGTGCCAGCAGTACAAATTCCGGGGACCAAGAGACCCAGTACTTC.

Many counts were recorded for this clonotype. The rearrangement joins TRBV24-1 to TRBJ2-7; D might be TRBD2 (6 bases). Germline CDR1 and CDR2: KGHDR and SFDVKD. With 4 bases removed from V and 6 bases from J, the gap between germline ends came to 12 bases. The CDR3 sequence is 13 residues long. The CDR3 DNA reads TGTGCCACCAGTGACACGCTAGCGACCGAGCAGTACTTC. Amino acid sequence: CATSDTLATEQYF.

Written as DNA, the CDR3 is TGTGCCAGCAGCTTAGTCGGGGGACCCCTGGTAACCGGGGAGCTGTTTTTT. This gives the protein CASSLVGGPLVTGELFF. J is TRBJ2-2 and V is TRBV7-2; the D gene is possibly TRBD2 (6 bases). V was clipped by 1 base and J by 5 bases, with 17 bases between them. Looked up from germline, CDR1 is SGHTA and CDR2 is FQGNSA. The CDR3 is made up of 17 amino acids.

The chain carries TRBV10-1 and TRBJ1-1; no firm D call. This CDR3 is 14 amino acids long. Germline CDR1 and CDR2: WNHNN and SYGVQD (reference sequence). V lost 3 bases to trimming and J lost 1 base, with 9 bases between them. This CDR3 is CASSESEGNTEAFF. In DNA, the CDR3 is TGCGCCAGCAGTGAAAGCGAGGGGAACACTGAAGCTTTCTTT.

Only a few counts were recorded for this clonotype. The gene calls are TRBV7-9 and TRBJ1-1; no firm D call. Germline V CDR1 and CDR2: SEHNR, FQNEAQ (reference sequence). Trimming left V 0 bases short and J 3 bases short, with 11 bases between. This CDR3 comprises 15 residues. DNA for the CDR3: TGTGCCAGCAGCTTAGCAGGGTTTAGGGACACTGAAGCTTTCTTT. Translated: CASSLAGFRDTEAFF.

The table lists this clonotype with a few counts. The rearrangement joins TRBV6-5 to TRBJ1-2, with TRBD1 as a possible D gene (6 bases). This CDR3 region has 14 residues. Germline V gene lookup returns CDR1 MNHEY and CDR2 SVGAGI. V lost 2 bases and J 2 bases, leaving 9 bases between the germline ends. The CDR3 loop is CASSYPGQNYGYTF. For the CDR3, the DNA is TGTGCCAGCAGTTACCCGGGACAAAACTATGGCTACACCTTC.

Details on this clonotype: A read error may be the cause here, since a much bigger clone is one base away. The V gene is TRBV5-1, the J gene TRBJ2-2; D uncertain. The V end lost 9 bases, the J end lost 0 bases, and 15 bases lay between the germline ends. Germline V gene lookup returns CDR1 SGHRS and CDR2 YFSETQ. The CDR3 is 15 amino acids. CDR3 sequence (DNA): TGCGCCAACAGTCGTGGGCAGGCGAACACCGGGGAGCTGTTTTTT. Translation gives CANSRGQANTGELFF.

The CDR3 is CSVEDRAEANYGYTF. The CDR3 bases are TGCAGCGTTGAAGATCGGGCAGAAGCTAACTATGGCTACACCTTC. V usage is TRBV29-1 and J usage is TRBJ1-2; no clear D gene. Trimming shortened V by 0 bases and J by 0 bases, and 11 bases separated the two germline ends. This CDR3 contains 15 residues. Germline V gene data show CDR1 as SQVTM and CDR2 as ANQGSEA.

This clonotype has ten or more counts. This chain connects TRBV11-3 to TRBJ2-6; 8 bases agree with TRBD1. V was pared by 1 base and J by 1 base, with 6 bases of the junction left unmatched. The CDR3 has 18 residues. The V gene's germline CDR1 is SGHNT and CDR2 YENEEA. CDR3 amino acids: CASSLGQGIGSGANVLTF. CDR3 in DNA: TGTGCCAGCAGCTTAGGACAGGGGATAGGGTCTGGGGCCAACGTCCTGACTTTC.

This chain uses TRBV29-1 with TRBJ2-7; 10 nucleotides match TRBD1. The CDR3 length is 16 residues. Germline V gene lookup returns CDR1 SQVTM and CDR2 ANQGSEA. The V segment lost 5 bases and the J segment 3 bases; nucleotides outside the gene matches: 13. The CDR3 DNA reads TGCAGCGTTTACTTGAGAGGGACAGGGGCTCTCTACGAGCAGTACTTC. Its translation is CSVYLRGTGALYEQYF.

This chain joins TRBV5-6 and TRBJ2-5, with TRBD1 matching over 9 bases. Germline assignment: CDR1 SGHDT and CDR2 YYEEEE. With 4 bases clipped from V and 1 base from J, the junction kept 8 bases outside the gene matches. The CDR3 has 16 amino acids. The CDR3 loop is CASSGGQGAFQETQYF. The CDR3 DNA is TGTGCCAGCAGCGGGGGACAGGGCGCGTTCCAAGAGACCCAGTACTTC. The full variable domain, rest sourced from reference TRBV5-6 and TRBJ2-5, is DAGVTQSPTHLIKTRGQQVTLRCSPKSGHDTVSWYQQALGQGPQFIFQYYEEEERQRGNFPDRFSGHQFPNYSSELNVNALLLGDSALYLCASSGGQGAFQETQYFGPGTRLLVL.

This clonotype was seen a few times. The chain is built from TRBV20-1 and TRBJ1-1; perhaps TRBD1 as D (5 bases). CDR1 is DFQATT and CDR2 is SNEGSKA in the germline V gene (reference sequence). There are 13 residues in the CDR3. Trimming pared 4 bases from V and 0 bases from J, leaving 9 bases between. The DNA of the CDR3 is TGCAGTGCTATGGTGGGGGTGAACACTGAAGCTTTCTTT. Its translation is CSAMVGVNTEAFF.

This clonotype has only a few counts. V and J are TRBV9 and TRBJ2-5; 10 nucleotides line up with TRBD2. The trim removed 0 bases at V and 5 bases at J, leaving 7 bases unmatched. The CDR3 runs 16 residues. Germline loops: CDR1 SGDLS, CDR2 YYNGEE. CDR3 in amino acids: CASSVGSLAGEETQYF. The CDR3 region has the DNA TGTGCCAGCAGCGTAGGGTCCCTAGCGGGAGAGGAGACCCAGTACTTC.

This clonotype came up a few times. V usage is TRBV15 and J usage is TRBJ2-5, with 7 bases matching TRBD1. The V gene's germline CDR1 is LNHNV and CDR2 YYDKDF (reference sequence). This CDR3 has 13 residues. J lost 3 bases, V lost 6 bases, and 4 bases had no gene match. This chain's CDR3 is CATRNRGKETQYF. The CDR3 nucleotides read TGTGCCACCAGAAACAGGGGAAAAGAGACCCAGTACTTC.

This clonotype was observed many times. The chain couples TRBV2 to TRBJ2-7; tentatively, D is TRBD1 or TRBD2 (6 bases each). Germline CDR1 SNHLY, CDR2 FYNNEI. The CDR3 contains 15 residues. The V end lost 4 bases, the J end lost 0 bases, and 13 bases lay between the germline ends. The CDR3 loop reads CASSGDEGGSYEQYF. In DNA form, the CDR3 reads TGTGCCAGCAGTGGAGACGAGGGGGGCTCCTACGAGCAGTACTTC.

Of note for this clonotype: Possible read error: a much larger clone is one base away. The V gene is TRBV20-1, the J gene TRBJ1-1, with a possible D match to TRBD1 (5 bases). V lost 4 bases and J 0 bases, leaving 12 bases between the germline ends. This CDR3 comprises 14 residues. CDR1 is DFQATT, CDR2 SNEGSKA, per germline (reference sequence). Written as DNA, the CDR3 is TGCAGTGCTAAAGTTACAGGAATGAACACTGAAGCTTTCTTT. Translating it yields CSAKVTGMNTEAFF.

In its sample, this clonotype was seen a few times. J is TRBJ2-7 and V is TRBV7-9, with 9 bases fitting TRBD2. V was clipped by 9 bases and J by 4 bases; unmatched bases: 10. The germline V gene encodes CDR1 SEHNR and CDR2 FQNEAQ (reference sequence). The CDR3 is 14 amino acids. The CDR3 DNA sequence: TGTGCCAGTAGTCTCCGGACTAGCGAGTACGAGCAGTACTTC. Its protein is CASSLRTSEYEQYF.

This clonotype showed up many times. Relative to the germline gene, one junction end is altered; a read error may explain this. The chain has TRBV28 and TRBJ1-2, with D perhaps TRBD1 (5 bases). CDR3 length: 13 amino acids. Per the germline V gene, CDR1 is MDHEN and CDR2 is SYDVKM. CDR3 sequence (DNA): TGTGCCAGCACCTTTGTCCAGGGAAGGTCGGTCGTCTTC. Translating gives CASTFVQGRSVVF.

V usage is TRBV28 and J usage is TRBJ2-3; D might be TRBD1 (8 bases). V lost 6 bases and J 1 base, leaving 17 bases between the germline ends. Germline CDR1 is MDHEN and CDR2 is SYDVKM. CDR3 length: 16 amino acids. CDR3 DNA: TGTGCCAGCAGAAAACAGGGGGGGGGAGGCACAGATACGCAGTATTTT. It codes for CASRKQGGGGTDTQYF.

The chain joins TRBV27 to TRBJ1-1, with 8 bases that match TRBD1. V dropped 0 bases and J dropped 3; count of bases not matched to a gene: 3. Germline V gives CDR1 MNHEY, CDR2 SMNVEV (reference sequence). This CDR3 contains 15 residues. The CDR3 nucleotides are TGTGCCAGCAGTTTATCGGGACAGGAGTACACTGAAGCTTTCTTT. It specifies CASSLSGQEYTEAFF.

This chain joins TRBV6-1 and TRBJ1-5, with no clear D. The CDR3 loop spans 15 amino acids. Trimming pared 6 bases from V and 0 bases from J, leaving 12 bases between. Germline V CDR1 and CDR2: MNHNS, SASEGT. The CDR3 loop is CASRSVSDSNQPQHF. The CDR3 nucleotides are TGTGCCAGCAGGTCGGTGTCAGATAGCAATCAGCCCCAGCATTTT.

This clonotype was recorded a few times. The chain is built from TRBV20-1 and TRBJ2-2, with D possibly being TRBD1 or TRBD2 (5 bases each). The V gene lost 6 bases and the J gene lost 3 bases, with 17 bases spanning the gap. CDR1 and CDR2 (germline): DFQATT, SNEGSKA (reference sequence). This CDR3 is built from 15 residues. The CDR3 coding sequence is TGCAGTGCCCCGCGGGCAGGGTACGACACCGGGGAGCTGTTTTTT. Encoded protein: CSAPRAGYDTGELFF.

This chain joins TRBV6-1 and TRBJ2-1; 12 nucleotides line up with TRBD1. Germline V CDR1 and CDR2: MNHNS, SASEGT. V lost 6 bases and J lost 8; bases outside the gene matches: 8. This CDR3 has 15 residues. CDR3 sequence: CASRPGTGGLHEQFF. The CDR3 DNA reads TGTGCCAGCAGGCCCGGGACAGGGGGCTTGCATGAGCAGTTCTTC.

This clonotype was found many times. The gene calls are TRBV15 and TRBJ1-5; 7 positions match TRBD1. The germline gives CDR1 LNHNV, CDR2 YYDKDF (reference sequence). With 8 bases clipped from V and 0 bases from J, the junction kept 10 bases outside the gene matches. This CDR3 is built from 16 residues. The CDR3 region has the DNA TGTGCCACCGACACCTTAGGGGGCCCTAGCAATCAGCCCCAGCATTTT. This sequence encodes CATDTLGGPSNQPQHF.